The 11 T cell receptor beta chains below were found in one sample sequenced in a study of cytomegalovirus exposure and HLA in healthy donors (dated by TCRdb to 2016 to 2017). Libraries were made using the immunoSEQ multiplex PCR assay. The multiplex PCR relied on a mix of 60 forward primers for TCR Vbeta segments and 13 reverse primers for TCR Jbeta segments. This is the immuneACCESS table as TCRdb keeps it, with only in-frame sequences that have V and J called. A part of the clones is gone; compared with another copy, unresolved V genes explain less than half, and the rest is unexplained. Present in this sample are some 120,000 clones, around three quarters of which were seen just once. The top ten clonotypes cover just over 2.5% of the sample. The material sequenced was PBMCs. The receptors were gathered from a man aged 30 to 45 in good health and CMV-seronegative.

V gene TRBV7-2 combines with J gene TRBJ1-2; D uncertain. V lost 8 bases and J lost 4, with 11 bases in between. The length of the CDR3 is 12 residues. Germline-derived CDR1 and CDR2 are SGHTA and FQGNSA. CDR3 coding DNA: TGTGCCAGCGCCAGTTCAGGCTATGGCTACACCTTC. Translated: CASASSGYGYTF.

This chain links TRBV19 with TRBJ2-5, with 12 bases aligning to TRBD2. Germline V gives CDR1 LNHDA, CDR2 SQIVND (reference sequence). The CDR3 length is 17 residues. The V and J ends lost 2 bases and 4 bases, in that order; junction bases with no gene match: 8. In DNA form, the CDR3 reads TGTGCCAGTAGTATAATGACTAGCGGGAGCCGTCCAGAGACCCAGTACTTC. This translates into CASSIMTSGSRPETQYF.

The V call is TRBV7-9, the J call TRBJ2-2; D unresolved. V lost 5 bases, J lost 0 bases, and 10 bases lay in between. Germline lookup yields CDR1 SEHNR and CDR2 FQNEAQ (reference sequence). This CDR3 comprises 15 residues. The CDR3 is CASSAGATNTGELFF. CDR3 nucleotides: TGTGCCAGCAGCGCAGGTGCCACGAACACCGGGGAGCTGTTTTTT.

V and J are TRBV25-1 and TRBJ2-1; 7 bases match TRBD2. The J segment lost 8 bases and the V segment lost 3 bases, leaving 19 bases of the junction unmatched. The CDR3 runs 18 residues. Germline lookup yields CDR1 MGHDK and CDR2 SYGVNS. CDR3 sequence: CASSDRDREVEIWDEQFF. CDR3 DNA: TGTGCCAGCAGTGACCGGGACCGGGAGGTGGAAATTTGGGATGAGCAGTTCTTC.

The gene calls are TRBV30 and TRBJ2-7, with TRBD2 matching 11 bases. V gave up 2 bases and J gave up 5 bases; unmatched junction bases: 8. The length of the CDR3 is 15 residues. The V gene's germline CDR1 is GTSNPN and CDR2 SVGIG (reference sequence). In DNA form, the CDR3 reads TGTGCCTGGAGTTCCGGACTAGCGGGTCTCGACGAGCAGTACTTC. As protein: CAWSSGLAGLDEQYF.

The chain couples TRBV7-9 to TRBJ2-7, with D possibly TRBD1 on 6 matching bases. V lost 2 bases and J 3 bases, leaving 8 bases between the germline ends. This CDR3 spans 13 amino acids. From germline, CDR1 is SEHNR and CDR2 FQNEAQ (reference sequence). CDR3 sequence (DNA): TGTGCCAGCAGCTTATACAGGGACTACGAGCAGTACTTC. The encoded protein is CASSLYRDYEQYF.

This clone came up many times. This rearrangement joins TRBV6-4 to TRBJ2-3; 9 bases are a match to TRBD1. J lost 0 bases, V lost 6 bases, and 4 bases had no gene match. This CDR3 spans 15 amino acids. The V gene's germline CDR1 is MRHNA and CDR2 SNTAGT. This chain's CDR3 is CASSAGTGSTDTQYF. CDR3 DNA: TGTGCCAGCAGCGCCGGGACAGGGAGCACAGATACGCAGTATTTT.

CDR3 DNA: TGCAGTGCTCCCCAGGGCCAGTACTTC. It codes for CSAPQGQYF. This chain joins TRBV20-1 and TRBJ2-5; perhaps TRBD1 as D (5 bases). This CDR3 spans 9 amino acids. V shed 5 bases and J shed 10 bases, with 8 bases lying between them. From germline, CDR1 is DFQATT and CDR2 SNEGSKA (reference sequence).

This clone was detected a few times. The J gene is TRBJ1-1, the V gene TRBV7-9, with 8 positions matching TRBD1. Germline CDR1 is SEHNR and CDR2 is FQNEAQ (reference sequence). After removal of 7 bases from V and 7 bases from J, the junction contained 5 bases not matched to a gene. This CDR3 contains 12 residues. As DNA, the CDR3 is TGTGCCAGCACACAGGGGGTAGATGAAGCTTTCTTT. Translation gives CASTQGVDEAFF.

This chain uses TRBV6-5 with TRBJ2-7, with 9 bases identical to TRBD1. The germline V gene has CDR1 MNHEY and CDR2 SVGAGI. The CDR3 loop spans 14 amino acids. V lost 5 bases, J lost 2 bases, and 4 bases stayed unmatched. CDR3 coding DNA: TGTGCCAGCAGTGCCGGGACAGGGACCTACGAGCAGTACTTC. Translating it yields CASSAGTGTYEQYF.

V gene TRBV4-1 combines with J gene TRBJ1-2; possibly TRBD1 for D (6 bases). Germline V CDR1 and CDR2: MGHRA, YSYEKL. Trimming left V 0 bases short and J 5 bases short, with 10 bases between. This CDR3 is built from 14 residues. The CDR3 DNA reads TGCGCCAGCAGCCAAGAGGGGCAGGGGTATGGCTACACCTTC. Residues: CASSQEGQGYGYTF.